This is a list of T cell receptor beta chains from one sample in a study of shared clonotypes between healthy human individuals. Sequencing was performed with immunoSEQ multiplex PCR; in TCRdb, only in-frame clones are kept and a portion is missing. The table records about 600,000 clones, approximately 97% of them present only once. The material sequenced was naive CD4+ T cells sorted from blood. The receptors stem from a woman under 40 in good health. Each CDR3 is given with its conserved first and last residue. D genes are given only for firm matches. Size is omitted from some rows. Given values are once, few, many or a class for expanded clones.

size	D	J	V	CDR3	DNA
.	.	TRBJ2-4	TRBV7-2	CASSLMGQAKNIQYF	TGTGCCAGCAGCTTAATGGGACAAGCCAAAAACATTCAGTACTTC
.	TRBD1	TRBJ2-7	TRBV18	CASSLVTGTYEQYF	TGTGCCAGCTCACTGGTGACAGGGACGTACGAGCAGTACTTC
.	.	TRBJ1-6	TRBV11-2	CASSLGVGNSPLHF	TGTGCCAGCAGCTTAGGCGTAGGCAATTCACCCCTCCACTTT
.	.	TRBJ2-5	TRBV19	CASSSRETQYF	TGTGCCAGTAGTTCCAGGGAGACCCAGTACTTC
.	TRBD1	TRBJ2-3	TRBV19	CASSMARGRTDTQYF	TGTGCCAGTAGTATGGCCAGGGGGCGCACAGATACGCAGTATTTT
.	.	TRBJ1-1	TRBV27	CASSKDGWDTEAFF	TGTGCCAGCAGCAAGGACGGGTGGGACACTGAAGCTTTCTTT
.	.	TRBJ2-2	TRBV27	CASSGYTGELFF	TGTGCCAGCAGCGGCTACACCGGGGAGCTGTTTTTT
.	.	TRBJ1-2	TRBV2	CASSEGRNYGYTF	TGTGCCAGCAGTGAGGGTCGGAACTATGGCTACACCTTC
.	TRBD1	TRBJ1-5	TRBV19	CASSPGDRDDQPQHF	TGTGCCAGTAGCCCGGGCGACAGGGACGATCAGCCCCAGCATTTT
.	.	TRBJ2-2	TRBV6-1	CASIHGQTNTGELFF	TGTGCCAGCATACACGGACAGACGAACACCGGGGAGCTGTTTTTT
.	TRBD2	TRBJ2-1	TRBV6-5	CASSSTSEPYNEQFF	TGTGCCAGCAGTTCTACTAGCGAGCCCTACAATGAGCAGTTCTTC
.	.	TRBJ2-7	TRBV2	CASKFRDGGYEQYF	TGTGCCAGCAAGTTCCGGGACGGCGGGTACGAGCAGTACTTC
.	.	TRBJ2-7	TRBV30	CAWSVPPSEQYF	TGTGCCTGGAGTGTACCCCCCTCCGAGCAGTACTTC
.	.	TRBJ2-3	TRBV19	CASSPGHRTDTQYF	TGTGCCAGTAGTCCGGGACATCGTACAGATACGCAGTATTTT
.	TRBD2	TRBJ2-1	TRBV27	CASSLGLAGGYNEQFF	TGTGCCAGCAGTCTCGGACTAGCGGGAGGATACAATGAGCAGTTCTTC
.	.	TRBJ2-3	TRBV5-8	CASGSSGISDTQYF	TGTGCCAGCGGCAGTAGCGGAATATCCGATACGCAGTATTTT
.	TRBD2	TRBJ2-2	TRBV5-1	CASSLSRTSATGELFF	TGCGCCAGCAGCCTCTCCCGGACTAGCGCTACCGGGGAGCTGTTTTTT
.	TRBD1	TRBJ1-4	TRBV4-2	CASSQGTGVPGPTNEKLFF	TGTGCCAGCAGCCAGGGGACAGGGGTTCCGGGTCCAACTAATGAAAAACTGTTTTTT
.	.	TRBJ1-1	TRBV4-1	CASSYVSGSTEAFF	TGCGCCAGCAGCTATGTTTCGGGCTCCACTGAAGCTTTCTTT
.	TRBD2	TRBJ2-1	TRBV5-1	CASSLAELAGSNEQFF	TGCGCCAGCAGCTTGGCCGAACTAGCGGGTTCTAATGAGCAGTTCTTC
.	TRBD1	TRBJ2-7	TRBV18	CASSPLSGQGPGEQYF	TGTGCCAGCTCACCCCTTTCCGGACAGGGTCCAGGCGAGCAGTACTTC
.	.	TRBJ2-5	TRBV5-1	CASSTPGDKEYF	TGCGCCAGCAGCACCCCAGGGGACAAGGAGTACTTC
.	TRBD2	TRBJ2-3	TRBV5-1	CASRSGREYTSTDTQYF	TGCGCCAGCAGAAGCGGGAGGGAGTACACTAGCACAGATACGCAGTATTTT
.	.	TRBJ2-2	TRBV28	CATRRGLAPGELFF	TGTGCCACCCGACGGGGACTCGCCCCCGGGGAGCTGTTTTTT
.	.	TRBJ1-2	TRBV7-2	CASSLASGAPGGYTF	TGTGCCAGCAGCTTAGCGTCGGGGGCGCCGGGCGGCTACACCTTC
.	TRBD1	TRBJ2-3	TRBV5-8	CASSKNNPSGTGVDTQYF	TGTGCCAGCAGCAAAAACAACCCCTCCGGGACAGGGGTCGATACGCAGTATTTT
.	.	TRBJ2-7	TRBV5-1	CASSLGHSYEQYF	TGCGCCAGCAGCTTGGGACACTCCTACGAGCAGTACTTC
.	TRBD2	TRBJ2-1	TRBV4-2	CASSQDRGGEQFF	TGTGCCAGCAGCCAAGATCGGGGGGGGGAGCAGTTCTTC
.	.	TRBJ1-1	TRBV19	CASSTRGHFTEAFF	TGTGCCAGTTCTACTCGGGGACACTTCACTGAAGCTTTCTTT
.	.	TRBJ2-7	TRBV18	CASSPSSYEQYF	TGTGCCAGCTCCCCCAGCTCCTACGAGCAGTACTTC
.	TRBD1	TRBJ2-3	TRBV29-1	CSVRSGGAPDTQYF	TGCAGCGTTAGGTCAGGGGGCGCCCCAGATACGCAGTATTTT
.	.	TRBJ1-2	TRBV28	CASSQPRVNYGYTF	TGTGCCAGCAGCCAACCAAGGGTTAACTATGGCTACACCTTC
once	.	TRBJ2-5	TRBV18	CASSPNEQETQYF	TGTGCCAGCTCACCAAACGAACAAGAGACCCAGTACTTC
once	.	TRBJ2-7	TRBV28	CASRTGPEPTYEQYF	TGTGCCAGCAGGACTGGACCGGAACCGACCTACGAGCAGTACTTC
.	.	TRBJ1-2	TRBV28	CASSLFRDGYGYTF	TGTGCCAGCAGTTTATTCAGGGATGGTTATGGCTACACCTTC
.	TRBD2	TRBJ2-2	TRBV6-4	CASKLSVLAGGNGELFF	TGTGCCAGCAAGTTAAGTGTTCTAGCGGGAGGGAACGGGGAGCTGTTTTTT
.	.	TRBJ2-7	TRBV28	CASNAPGTDPYEQYF	TGTGCCAGCAACGCCCCCGGGACGGACCCCTACGAGCAGTACTTC
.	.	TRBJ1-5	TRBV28	CASSLQISNQPQHF	TGTGCCAGCAGTTTACAGATTAGCAATCAGCCCCAGCATTTT
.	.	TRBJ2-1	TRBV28	CASSLGGYNEQFF	TGTGCCAGCAGTTTAGGGGGGTACAATGAGCAGTTCTTC
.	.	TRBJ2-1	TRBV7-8	CASSLWRDYNEQFF	TGTGCCAGCAGCTTATGGAGGGACTACAATGAGCAGTTCTTC
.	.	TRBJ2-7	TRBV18	CASSPPQAAGPTYEQYF	TGTGCCAGCTCACCACCTCAAGCAGCAGGACCAACCTACGAGCAGTACTTC
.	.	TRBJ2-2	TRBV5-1	CASSLVSGTGELFF	TGCGCCAGCAGCTTGGTGTCGGGGACCGGGGAGCTGTTTTTT
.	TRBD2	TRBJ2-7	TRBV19	CASSSRTSGSPYEQYF	TGTGCCAGTAGTTCCCGGACTAGCGGGAGCCCCTACGAGCAGTACTTC
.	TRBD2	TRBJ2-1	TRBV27	CASSLVAGGNEQFF	TGTGCCAGCAGTTTGGTAGCGGGAGGGAATGAGCAGTTCTTC
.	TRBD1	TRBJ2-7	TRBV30	CAWSGTGRAIYEQYF	TGTGCCTGGAGTGGGACAGGGCGGGCGATTTACGAGCAGTACTTC
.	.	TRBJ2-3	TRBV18	CASSPTPRVGQHTDTQYF	TGTGCCAGCTCACCTACCCCAAGAGTAGGACAGCACACAGATACGCAGTATTTT
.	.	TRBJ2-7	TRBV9	CASSVGLKEYEQYF	TGTGCCAGCAGCGTTGGCCTTAAGGAATACGAGCAGTACTTC
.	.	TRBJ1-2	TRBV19	CASSSRQFYGYTF	TGTGCCAGTAGCTCGCGACAGTTCTATGGCTACACCTTC
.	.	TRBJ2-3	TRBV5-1	CASSLQGGGHTDTQYF	TGCGCCAGCAGCTTGCAGGGCGGGGGCCACACAGATACGCAGTATTTT